The TCR beta chain under discussion was sequenced for a study of Tregs in tolerant kidney transplant recipients. Sequencing used immunoSEQ multiplex PCR; TCRdb keeps in-frame clones, though not all of them. The data show 200,000 to 300,000 clones, 65% to 85% seen once. On this clone itself: Its matching antigen is unknown.

Study results and caveats: Validation in larger populations is needed because few patients were studied. The most relevant donor-specific Treg TCRbeta repertoire apparently came from expansion with activated donor B cells. Biological reproducibility was not directly addressed, but technical replication error appeared minimal.

Germline V CDR1 and CDR2: SEHNR, FQNEAQ (reference sequence). The length of the CDR3 is 14 residues. V shed 5 bases and J shed 1 base, with 12 bases lying between them. The chain employs TRBV7-9 and TRBJ2-7, with D perhaps matching TRBD2 (7 bases). The TCR comes from a human donor in good health. The sample taken for sequencing was CD4+ T cells from blood. CDR3 bases: TGTGCCAGCAGCAAAGGGGGGGATTCCTACGAGCAGTACTTC. It codes for CASSKGGDSYEQYF.